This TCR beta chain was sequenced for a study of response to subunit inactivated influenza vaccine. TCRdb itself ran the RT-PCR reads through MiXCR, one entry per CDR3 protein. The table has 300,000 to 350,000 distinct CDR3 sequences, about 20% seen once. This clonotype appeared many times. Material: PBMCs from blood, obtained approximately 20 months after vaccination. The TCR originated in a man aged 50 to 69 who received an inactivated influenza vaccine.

CDR3 amino acids: CASRSGTLNTEAFF. CDR3 sequence (DNA): TGTGCCAGCAGATCCGGGACCCTGAACACTGAAGCTTTCTTT. The rearrangement links TRBV7-9 to TRBJ1-1; D is possibly TRBD1 (5 bases). Trimming pared 6 bases from V and 0 bases from J, leaving 11 bases between. CDR1 SEHNR and CDR2 FQNEAQ come from the germline V gene (reference sequence). This CDR3 has 14 amino acids.